These 7 T cell receptor beta chains share one sample of origin, sequenced in a study of CD8 T cells in Susac syndrome. RNA amounts of roughly 0.45 to 1 ug underwent reverse transcription with random hexamers. TCRdb reanalysed the immunoSEQ multiplex PCR reads using MiXCR and keeps one entry per CDR3 protein. The sample records 210,000 or so distinct CDR3 sequences, roughly 90% being singletons. Source material: CD8+ T cells from PBMCs. These receptors came from a human donor with multiple sclerosis.

The chain couples TRBV29-1 to TRBJ1-2; D gene unclear. The CDR3 runs to 11 residues. Germline values: CDR1 SQVTM, CDR2 ANQGSEA. Deletions cut 3 bases from V and 7 bases from J, with 9 bases between. CDR3 region: CSVDDRGGYTF. The CDR3 DNA follows: TGCAGCGTTGACGACCGTGGTGGCTACACCTTC.

This chain connects TRBV20-1 to TRBJ2-5, with 8 bases that match TRBD2. The ends lost 5 bases at V and 0 bases at J; junction bases unmatched: 8. Germline CDR1 is DFQATT and CDR2 is SNEGSKA (reference sequence). CDR3 length: 15 amino acids. CDR3 region: CSAPGGEGYQETQYF. CDR3 DNA sequence: TGCAGTGCTCCGGGAGGGGAGGGGTACCAAGAGACCCAGTACTTC.

As DNA, the CDR3 is TGCAGTGCTAAATCGGACAGTGCCACCGGGGAGCTGTTTTTT. Translation: CSAKSDSATGELFF. The chain is built from TRBV20-1 and TRBJ2-2; the D gene is possibly TRBD1 (6 bases). The CDR3 extends over 14 amino acids. CDR1 DFQATT and CDR2 SNEGSKA come from the germline V gene (reference sequence). V lost 4 bases to trimming and J lost 4 bases, with 13 bases between them.

The J gene is TRBJ1-1, the V gene TRBV30; D gene unclear. There are 13 residues in the CDR3. Germline CDR1 and CDR2: GTSNPN and SVGIG (reference sequence). Trimming stripped 0 bases from V and 4 bases from J, with 9 bases between. CDR3 sequence (DNA): TGTGCCTGGAGTGTCCTCCCGGGCACTGAAGCTTTCTTT. Amino acid sequence: CAWSVLPGTEAFF.

The chain employs TRBV19 and TRBJ1-6; maybe TRBD1 (6 bases). This CDR3 comprises 11 residues. V was shortened by 10 bases and J by 6 bases, with 7 bases between the two germline ends. Per germline, CDR1 LNHDA and CDR2 SQIVND (reference sequence). The CDR3 protein is CATGVNSPLHF. Written as DNA, the CDR3 is TGTGCCACAGGGGTTAATTCACCCCTCCACTTT.

The chain has TRBV5-6 and TRBJ2-5; D not resolved. Germline-derived CDR1 and CDR2 are SGHDT and YYEEEE. Trimming took off 1 base at V and 3 bases at J, with 4 bases between the two ends. This CDR3 is 12 amino acids long. The CDR3 sequence: CASSLSEETQYF. As DNA, the CDR3 is TGTGCCAGCAGCTTGTCCGAAGAGACCCAGTACTTC.

This chain joins TRBV11-2 and TRBJ2-1, with D perhaps TRBD2 (6 bases). Germline CDR1 reads SGHAT; CDR2 reads FQNNGV. The length of the CDR3 is 16 residues. Trimming pared 2 bases from V and 6 bases from J, leaving 17 bases between. CDR3 in DNA: TGTGCCAGCAGCTTATGGAGCGGGTCGTCTGCCAATGAGCAGTTCTTC. As protein: CASSLWSGSSANEQFF.